The 17 T cell receptor beta chains given below trace back to one sample, sequenced in a study of cytomegalovirus exposure and HLA in healthy donors. The repertoire was sequenced with immunoSEQ multiplex PCR; TCRdb's copy has only in-frame clones and lacks some. The profile shows 200,000 or so clones, around 90% of them singletons. Sequenced input: PBMCs. Every receptor here comes from a young woman in good health and CMV-seronegative.

The rearrangement links TRBV11-2 to TRBJ2-3; no clear D. V gave up 6 bases and J gave up 1 base, with 17 bases separating them. The CDR3 is 16 amino acids. Germline values: CDR1 SGHAT, CDR2 FQNNGV. The DNA for the CDR3 is TGTGCCAGCAGTCATGAGTGGGCAGAAGGCACAGATACGCAGTATTTT. It translates to CASSHEWAEGTDTQYF.

The chain is built from TRBV28 and TRBJ1-5, with D tentatively TRBD1 (6 bases). V was cut by 2 bases and J by 0 bases, with 14 bases left in between. Germline V gene data show CDR1 as MDHEN and CDR2 as SYDVKM. CDR3 length: 17 amino acids. CDR3 sequence reads: CASSLISGADSNQPQHF. CDR3 coding DNA: TGTGCCAGCAGTTTAATTTCAGGGGCTGATAGCAATCAGCCCCAGCATTTT.

The chain has TRBV4-1 and TRBJ2-2; D might be TRBD2 (6 bases). V dropped 4 bases and J dropped 4 bases, with 16 bases sitting between them. This CDR3 region has 16 residues. Germline lookup yields CDR1 MGHRA and CDR2 YSYEKL. CDR3 coding DNA: TGCGCCAGCAGCCGAGAACCGGGAGATAGCACCGGGGAGCTGTTTTTT. Protein: CASSREPGDSTGELFF.

The CDR3 reads CASSEMLASGSTDTQYF. DNA of the CDR3: TGTGCCAGCAGTGAAATGTTGGCTAGCGGGAGTACAGATACGCAGTATTTT. V usage is TRBV6-1 and J usage is TRBJ2-3; TRBD2 aligns across 10 bases. Germline CDR1 is MNHNS and CDR2 is SASEGT. The CDR3 is 17 amino acids. V lost 2 bases, J lost 3 bases, and 8 bases stayed unmatched.

V and J are TRBV28 and TRBJ2-2; 8 positions match TRBD2. Germline CDR1 reads MDHEN; CDR2 reads SYDVKM. This CDR3 region has 17 residues. V was pared by 8 bases and J by 5 bases, with 16 bases of the junction left unmatched. The CDR3, as DNA: TGTGCCAGCCGCCCAGAGGGGCTAGCGGGCAGGACCGGGGAGCTGTTTTTT. This translates into CASRPEGLAGRTGELFF.

The CDR3 nucleotides read TGTGCCAGCAGCGTAGGGCTCCTCAGTGGCGGGGAGCTGTTTTTT. Encoded protein: CASSVGLLSGGELFF. J is TRBJ2-2 and V is TRBV9; D is undetermined. Germline-derived CDR1 and CDR2 are SGDLS and YYNGEE. V was clipped by 0 bases and J by 7 bases, with 13 bases between them. This CDR3 has 15 amino acids.

This chain uses TRBV10-3 with TRBJ2-3, with TRBD2 identical over 12 bases. With 3 bases clipped from V and 9 bases from J, the junction kept 10 bases outside the gene matches. CDR1 and CDR2 from the germline V gene are ENHRY and SYGVKD. CDR3 length: 16 residues. DNA of the CDR3: TGTGCCATCAGTGACGCTAGCGGGAGGGCCACTGTCACGCAGTATTTT. It yields the protein CAISDASGRATVTQYF.

This clone is a singleton in its sample. The chain has TRBV7-8 and TRBJ2-2; 7 nucleotides match TRBD1. This CDR3 is built from 19 residues. Trimming at V came to 0 bases and at J to 0 bases, leaving 10 bases not matched to a gene. Per germline, CDR1 SGHVS and CDR2 FQNEAQ. The CDR3 sequence is CASSLASKTGPANTGELFF. As DNA, the CDR3 is TGTGCCAGCAGCTTAGCGAGTAAGACAGGGCCAGCGAACACCGGGGAGCTGTTTTTT.

V usage is TRBV6-5 and J usage is TRBJ2-7, with TRBD1 identical over 8 bases. This CDR3 is 14 amino acids long. The V gene end was trimmed by 2 bases and the J gene end by 2 bases; junction bases not matched to a gene: 2. Germline loops: CDR1 MNHEY, CDR2 SVGAGI. CDR3 in amino acids: CASSYRDRTYEQYF. CDR3 DNA: TGTGCCAGCAGTTACCGGGACAGGACCTACGAGCAGTACTTC.

The V and J genes are TRBV2 and TRBJ2-1; 7 nucleotides agree with TRBD1. J lost 7 bases, V lost 8 bases, and 11 bases had no gene match. There are 14 residues in the CDR3. The germline CDR1 and CDR2 sequences are SNHLY and FYNNEI. In DNA, the CDR3 is TGTGCCAGCTCCCTGTGGGGACAGAGTAATGAGCAGTTCTTC. It yields the protein CASSLWGQSNEQFF. Full variable domain (remainder filled in from reference TRBV2 and TRBJ2-1): EPEVTQTPSHQVTQMGQEVILRCVPISNHLYFYWYRQILGQKVEFLVSFYNNEISEKSEIFDDQFSVERPDGSNFTLKIRSTKLEDSAMYFCASSLWGQSNEQFFGPGTRLTVL.

This clone showed up just once. The rearrangement links TRBV29-1 to TRBJ2-7, with TRBD2 as a possible D gene (5 bases). The V end lost 7 bases, the J end lost 5 bases, and 12 bases lay between the germline ends. CDR1 SQVTM and CDR2 ANQGSEA come from the germline V gene. The CDR3 extends over 11 amino acids. The CDR3 spells CSARDGNEQYF. DNA for the CDR3: TGCAGCGCTCGAGACGGGAACGAGCAGTACTTC.

The chain recombines TRBV6-4 with TRBJ2-3; TRBD2 aligns across 13 bases. CDR1 is MRHNA, CDR2 SNTAGT, per germline. The CDR3 consists of 16 residues. Trimming at V came to 9 bases and at J to 3 bases, leaving 9 bases not matched to a gene. CDR3 sequence: CASRWGLAGSTDTQYF. DNA for the CDR3: TGTGCCAGTCGATGGGGACTAGCGGGATCTACAGATACGCAGTATTTT.

This chain joins TRBV19 and TRBJ2-1, with 13 bases identical to TRBD2. The CDR3 runs to 17 residues. The germline CDR1 and CDR2 sequences are LNHDA and SQIVND (reference sequence). J was trimmed by 10 bases and V by 1 base; bases with no gene match: 10. CDR3 DNA: TGTGCCAGTAGTATAGGTTCCGGGACTAGCGGGGCTGAGGAGCAGTTCTTC. It translates to CASSIGSGTSGAEEQFF.

Notes on this clone: Germline is not matched at one junction end, which may reflect a read error. J is TRBJ1-5 and V is TRBV28; no reliable D call. Germline lookup yields CDR1 MDHEN and CDR2 SYDVKM. The length of the CDR3 is 13 residues. CDR3 sequence: CASSFPAAQTQHF. CDR3 nucleotides: TGTGCCAGCAGTTTCCCAGCGGCTCAGACCCAGCATTTT.

The CDR3 DNA follows: TGTGCCAGCAGCCCAGTCCCGGGCCCGAGGGAAGAGACCCAGTACTTC. As protein: CASSPVPGPREETQYF. The V gene is TRBV5-5, the J gene TRBJ2-5; the D gene is possibly TRBD2 (5 bases). Looked up from germline, CDR1 is SGHKS and CDR2 is YYEKEE (reference sequence). V lost 4 bases, J lost 3 bases, and 19 bases lay in between. CDR3 length: 16 residues.

In its sample, this clone was seen once. CDR3 sequence reads: CASSEGGIAGGKETQYF. CDR3 nucleotide sequence: TGTGCCAGCAGTGAAGGCGGGATAGCGGGAGGGAAAGAGACCCAGTACTTC. The chain employs TRBV6-1 and TRBJ2-5; 11 bases are shared with TRBD2. The J segment lost 3 bases and the V segment lost 1 base, leaving 7 bases of the junction unmatched. Germline values: CDR1 MNHNS, CDR2 SASEGT. There are 17 residues in the CDR3.

This clone was observed once. The chain uses TRBV27 and TRBJ2-7; D not certain. V lost 3 bases, J lost 3 bases, and 18 bases lay in between. Germline V gene sequence: CDR1 MNHEY, CDR2 SMNVEV (reference sequence). The CDR3 is made up of 16 amino acids. This chain's CDR3 is CASSFQPCGQIYEQYF. The CDR3, as DNA: TGTGCCAGCAGTTTCCAACCCTGTGGCCAGATCTACGAGCAGTACTTC.